Sequencing of this T cell receptor (beta chain) was carried out in a study of Graves' ophthalmopathy and Graves' hyperthyroidism. Study outcomes and limitations: Blood samples also showed most expanded thyroid clonotypes exceeding 0.001 frequency. From stable hyperthyroidism, ophthalmopathy was separated by a 13-signature model with around 90% sensitivity and approximately 81% specificity.

V dropped 4 bases and J dropped 4 bases, with 13 bases sitting between them. This CDR3 is built from 14 residues. The germline V gene encodes CDR1 MDHEN and CDR2 SYDVKM. Investigators amplified TCR beta CDR3 regions from RNA transcripts. First-round RT-PCR with HTBI primers preceded a second-round multiplex PCR. TCRdb re-analysed the multiplex PCR reads in MiXCR, keeping a single row per CDR3 protein. The table includes hundreds of thousands of distinct CDR3 sequences, about 24% detected once. This clonotype appeared many times. The antigen is not known. Thyroid ultrasound, orbital computed tomography, TRAb, serum thyroxine and clinical symptoms formed the basis of diagnosis. The PBMCs originated from around 11 ml of fresh peripheral blood.

The genes are TRBV28 and TRBJ1-2; the D gene is possibly TRBD1 (6 bases). This receptor was taken from a woman between 18 and 29 years old with stable Graves' hyperthyroidism. Some clones in this sample may be carry-over from other donors' samples. The sequenced material came from peripheral blood. The CDR3 sequence is CASSYTGRAYGYTF. The CDR3 DNA reads as TGTGCCAGCAGTTATACAGGGCGGGCCTATGGCTACACCTTC.